This T cell receptor beta chain was sequenced during a study of cytomegalovirus exposure and HLA in healthy donors. Study-level points and caveats: Upon later analysis, TCR association rates were observed to vary by HLA locus, being highest for DRB1 and lowest for HLA-C.

V was cut by 3 bases and J by 4 bases, with 12 bases left in between. CDR3 length equals 14 residues. The germline V gene encodes CDR1 MNHNS and CDR2 SASEGT. A word on this clone: The antigen remains undetermined.

It was with 60 Vbeta and 13 Jbeta primers that the PCR ran. Measured with immunoSEQ multiplex PCR; TCRdb has only the in-frame clones, and not every one. Here the sample spans some 200,000 clones, around 80% being singletons. The chain uses TRBV6-1 and TRBJ1-2, with D unclear. The sample taken for sequencing was PBMCs. The TCR comes from a woman aged 40-49 years in good health and CMV-seronegative. The CDR3 DNA reads as TGTGCCAGCAGTGAGAGACAAGACATCTATGGCTACACCTTC. As protein: CASSERQDIYGYTF.